These 8 T cell receptor beta chains were sequenced from one sample in a study of tumor and adjacent non-tumor tissue in lung cancer. RNA was extracted from bulk tissue without any cell sorting. The normal lung tissue was taken more than 3 cm from the tumor edge. Three rounds of nested PCR, following a modified ARM-PCR protocol, produced the TCRbeta library. TCRdb ran MiXCR on the multiplex PCR reads and lists one entry per CDR3 protein. In the table there are about 80,000 distinct CDR3 sequences, roughly 80% of which are singletons. Source material: distant non-tumor lung tissue. Receptor source: a man between 60 and 70 years old with non-small cell lung cancer.

This clonotype was counted ten times or more. This chain joins TRBV5-1 and TRBJ2-3; D uncertain. This CDR3 is built from 14 residues. CDR1 and CDR2 from the germline V gene are SGHRS and YFSETQ. Trimming took 0 bases from V and 3 from J, leaving 8 bases between them. This CDR3 reads CASSLALATDTQYF. Here the CDR3 DNA reads TGCGCCAGCAGCTTGGCCTTGGCAACAGATACGCAGTATTTT.

This clonotype was observed a handful of times. It may be a read error: a sequence one base away is much more abundant. The chain carries TRBV4-1 and TRBJ2-3; D is undetermined. CDR1 MGHRA and CDR2 YSYEKL come from the germline V gene. CDR3 length: 13 residues. The CDR3 DNA reads TGCGCCAACAGCCAAGATAGGGCAGATACGCAGTATTTT. This translates into CANSQDRADTQYF.

Regarding this clonotype: At one of its ends the junction is not consistent with the germline gene, which may arise from a read error. DNA of the CDR3: TGCAATGCTAGTGCTGTCACCTACGAACAGTACTTC. Amino acid sequence: CNASAVTYEQYF. The chain combines TRBV20-1 with TRBJ2-7; D is unclear. Germline CDR1 DFQATT, CDR2 SNEGSKA (reference sequence). This CDR3 spans 12 amino acids.

Details on this clonotype: A clone one base away is much larger, so this may be a read error. The chain employs TRBV29-1 and TRBJ2-7; D uncertain. Trimming pared 4 bases from V and 3 bases from J, leaving 10 bases between. CDR3 length equals 12 residues. Germline CDR1 reads SQVTM; CDR2 reads ANQGSEA. The CDR3 loop reads CSVGKSLYEQYF. Written as DNA, the CDR3 is TGCAGCGTTGGTAAGAGCCTCTACGAGCAGTACTTC.

The sample holds one count of this clonotype. Sequence at one end of the junction differs from germline and may be a read error. J is TRBJ2-1 and V is TRBV6-2 or TRBV6-3, with D perhaps TRBD1 (6 bases). The germline V gene has CDR1 MNHEY and CDR2 SVGEGT. The CDR3 runs to 14 residues. This CDR3 is CAGTGRTARNEQFF. Here the CDR3 DNA reads TGTGCCGGCACCGGCCGGACAGCCCGCAATGAGCAATTCTTC.

This clonotype was recorded only once. This sequence joins TRBV6-2 or TRBV6-3 and TRBJ1-5, with 11 bases identical to TRBD1. Germline CDR1 reads MNHEY; CDR2 reads SVGEGT. Trimming at V came to 9 bases and at J to 6 bases, leaving 10 bases not matched to a gene. CDR3 length equals 15 residues. CDR3 in DNA: TGTGCCAGGGCCCTAGGACAGGGGGCGCGTCAGCCCCAGCATTTT. Translated: CARALGQGARQPQHF.

This clonotype was seen repeatedly, ten times or more. The CDR3 DNA reads TGTGCCAGCAGCACTTCGACAGGGGGCTCCTTGAGGTATTTT. It specifies CASSTSTGGSLRYF. V and J are TRBV12-3 or TRBV12-4 and TRBJ2-3; 10 positions match TRBD1. The length of the CDR3 is 14 residues. V was clipped by 6 bases and J by 14 bases; unmatched bases: 14.

As to this clonotype: A junction end diverges from the germline sequence, so it may reflect a read error. This chain uses TRBV12-3 or TRBV12-4 with TRBJ2-6; D is perhaps TRBD1 (6 bases). This CDR3 has 15 amino acids. For the CDR3, the DNA is TGTGCCAGCACCACCACAGGGCTTGGGGCCAATGTCCTGACTTTC. Translating it yields CASTTTGLGANVLTF.